The 17 T cell receptor beta chains below all came from one sample that was sequenced in a study of T cell responses to AZD1222 COVID-19 vaccine. Here immunoSEQ multiplex PCR was the method, and the copy in TCRdb shows in-frame clones only, minus some. Of 180,000 or so clones listed, approximately 91% are singletons. Sequences were derived from peripheral blood, sampled 28 days after the second AZD1222 dose. All receptors come from an adult who received the AZD1222 COVID-19 vaccine.

This chain joins TRBV5-1 and TRBJ2-7, with D possibly being TRBD1 or TRBD2 (5 bases each). CDR3 length: 14 residues. The V gene's germline CDR1 is SGHRS and CDR2 YFSETQ. The V and J ends lost 5 bases and 6 bases respectively, with 18 bases between them. This chain's CDR3 is CASRGLRGVGEQYF. CDR3 bases: TGCGCCAGCAGGGGCCTGAGAGGGGTCGGCGAGCAGTACTTC.

The chain uses TRBV3-1 (or the pseudogene TRBV3-2) and TRBJ2-7; D tentatively fits TRBD1 or TRBD2 (7 bases each). Deletions cut 2 bases from V and 4 bases from J, with 15 bases between. CDR1 is LGHDT, CDR2 YNNKEL, per germline (reference sequence). This CDR3 has 15 amino acids. In nucleotides, the CDR3 is TGTGCCAGCAGCCAACAGGACAGGCGGGGGTACGAGCAGTACTTC. Its protein product is CASSQQDRRGYEQYF.

The V and J genes are TRBV5-1 and TRBJ2-3, with a weak D call TRBD1 (6 bases). The CDR3 covers 16 residues. Germline assignment: CDR1 SGHRS and CDR2 YFSETQ. The V end lost 3 bases, the J end lost 2 bases, and 16 bases lay between the germline ends. Here the CDR3 DNA reads TGCGCCAGCAGCTCATGGGGACAAGGCCCCACAGATACGCAGTATTTT. The encoded protein is CASSSWGQGPTDTQYF.

This CDR3 reads CATSDWDQGSDTGELFF. The CDR3 DNA sequence: TGTGCCACCAGTGATTGGGATCAGGGGAGCGACACCGGGGAGCTGTTTTTT. The rearrangement joins TRBV24-1 to TRBJ2-2; tentatively, D is TRBD1 (6 bases). Between the trimmed V and J ends, which lost 2 bases and 3 bases, there was a span of 15 bases. The germline gives CDR1 KGHDR, CDR2 SFDVKD. The CDR3 totals 17 residues.

This clone was found a few times. The chain combines TRBV6-5 with TRBJ1-5, with 10 bases matching TRBD1. The trim removed 5 bases at V and 6 bases at J, leaving 7 bases unmatched. The CDR3 runs 15 residues. Looked up from germline, CDR1 is MNHEY and CDR2 is SVGAGI. The CDR3 protein is CASSPGDRGSQPQHF. Here the CDR3 DNA reads TGTGCCAGCAGTCCAGGGGACAGGGGAAGTCAGCCCCAGCATTTT.

The chain has TRBV30 and TRBJ2-7; 14 nucleotides line up with TRBD2. J gave up 7 bases and V 5 bases, and 7 bases lay outside the gene matches. The CDR3 spans 14 residues. Germline V CDR1 and CDR2: GTSNPN, SVGIG (reference sequence). The CDR3 bases are TGTGCCTGGGAGGGGACTAGCGGGAGCCGAGAGCAGTACTTC. This sequence encodes CAWEGTSGSREQYF.

The chain is built from TRBV18 and TRBJ1-6; D is unclear. The V gene's germline CDR1 is KGHSH and CDR2 LQKENI. V dropped 2 bases and J dropped 0 bases, with 2 bases sitting between them. This CDR3 has 14 amino acids. DNA for the CDR3: TGTGCCAGCTCACCAAACTCCTATAATTCACCCCTCCACTTT. Its translation: CASSPNSYNSPLHF.

The chain uses TRBV9 and TRBJ2-2; D uncertain. Germline V gene data show CDR1 as SGDLS and CDR2 as YYNGEE. This CDR3 has 15 residues. Trimming stripped 0 bases from V and 0 bases from J, with 6 bases between. The CDR3, as DNA: TGTGCCAGCAGCGTAGCGGCCTCGAACACCGGGGAGCTGTTTTTT. Translated: CASSVAASNTGELFF.

The CDR3 protein is CASSPHRESGNQPQHF. CDR3 DNA: TGTGCCAGCTCACCCCACAGGGAATCTGGCAATCAGCCCCAGCATTTT. The gene calls are TRBV18 and TRBJ1-5; D perhaps matches TRBD1 (6 bases). This CDR3 spans 16 amino acids. The germline gives CDR1 KGHSH, CDR2 LQKENI. V gave up 3 bases and J gave up 2 bases, with 14 bases separating them.

With respect to this clone: The identical CDR3 is also encoded by other nucleotide sequences in the sample. This chain links TRBV19 with TRBJ1-5, with TRBD1 as a possible D gene (6 bases). This CDR3 region has 14 residues. CDR1 is LNHDA and CDR2 is SQIVND in the germline V gene (reference sequence). Deletions cut 3 bases from V and 2 bases from J, with 8 bases between. The CDR3 nucleotides are TGTGCCAGTAGTATTAGGGGGGGCAATCAGCCCCAGCATTTT. It specifies CASSIRGGNQPQHF.

This clone was recorded once. V is TRBV5-8 and J is TRBJ2-5; 7 bases fit TRBD1. Per germline, CDR1 SGHTS and CDR2 YDEGEE. The CDR3 spans 15 residues. Unmatched junction bases numbered 10, after V lost 6 bases and J lost 2 bases. CDR3 loop: CASTPGRGIQETQYF. In DNA form, the CDR3 reads TGTGCCAGCACCCCGGGCAGGGGGATTCAAGAGACCCAGTACTTC.

This chain's CDR3 is CASSQWGLAGVSGTSTDTQYF. The CDR3 DNA reads TGCGCCAGCAGCCAGTGGGGACTAGCGGGAGTGAGTGGGACTAGCACAGATACGCAGTATTTT. The rearrangement links TRBV4-1 to TRBJ2-3, with 14 bases aligning to TRBD2. The CDR3 has 21 residues. Germline V lookup: CDR1 MGHRA, CDR2 YSYEKL. The V and J ends lost 3 bases and 0 bases, in that order; junction bases with no gene match: 14.

The chain combines TRBV30 with TRBJ1-6; D not resolved. The CDR3 has 13 amino acids. Germline-derived CDR1 and CDR2 are GTSNPN and SVGIG (reference sequence). Trimming left V 3 bases short and J 7 bases short, with 10 bases between. DNA of the CDR3: TGTGCCTGGAGGCCCCGCGGCAATTCACCCCTCCACTTT. This sequence encodes CAWRPRGNSPLHF.

The gene calls are TRBV5-6 and TRBJ1-4; 8 bases line up with TRBD1. V gave up 5 bases and J gave up 7 bases; unmatched junction bases: 7. CDR3 length: 14 residues. The V gene's germline CDR1 is SGHDT and CDR2 YYEEEE. The CDR3 loop is CASSLIGTGEKLFF. As DNA, the CDR3 is TGTGCCAGCAGTTTGATTGGGACAGGTGAAAAACTGTTTTTT.

This clone was observed once. This chain uses TRBV4-1 with TRBJ1-4; 7 bases agree with TRBD1. V lost 8 bases to trimming and J lost 4 bases; unmatched junction nucleotides: 13. This CDR3 has 16 residues. The germline CDR1 and CDR2 sequences are MGHRA and YSYEKL. Written as DNA, the CDR3 is TGCGCCAGCCAAAGCGGCCCGGGACAGAATAATGAAAAACTGTTTTTT. Amino acid sequence: CASQSGPGQNNEKLFF.

The chain is built from TRBV6-5 and TRBJ1-2, with 7 bases lining up with TRBD1. J gave up 3 bases and V 6 bases, and 10 bases lay outside the gene matches. Germline V lookup: CDR1 MNHEY, CDR2 SVGAGI. The CDR3 spans 15 residues. CDR3 region: CASRLSGQNYYGYTF. The CDR3, as DNA: TGTGCCAGCAGACTCTCGGGACAGAACTACTATGGCTACACCTTC.

The chain has TRBV5-4 and TRBJ2-2; 11 nucleotides match TRBD1. The V segment lost 4 bases and the J segment 5 bases; nucleotides outside the gene matches: 4. Germline V gives CDR1 SGHNT, CDR2 YYREEE (reference sequence). CDR3 length: 15 residues. CDR3 protein: CASSQDRGLTGELFF. The CDR3 DNA is TGTGCCAGCAGCCAGGACAGGGGGCTTACCGGGGAGCTGTTTTTT.